This entry features one T cell receptor beta chain sequence. The table lists this clonotype with many counts. Its antigen remains unidentified. No per-base quality is available; no much larger clone lies one base away. The data were obtained in a study of early T cells in non-severe SARS-CoV-2 infection (dated by TCRdb to 2020 to 2023). Study-level background: Because TCR sequencing was done on bulk RNA from unsorted whole blood, the alpha and beta chains could not be paired.

The study was a case-control design nested within a healthcare worker cohort in London, UK, with weekly nasopharyngeal swab PCR tests and blood sampling. Healthcare workers were recruited during the week of the UK lockdown, between 23 and 31 March 2020, and followed weekly for up to about 15 weeks. Libraries were made using 5' RACE. TCRdb names NextSeq 500 as the instrument used. The TCR library protocol attached unique molecular identifiers to individual cDNA molecules to correct for sequencing error and PCR bias. TCR alpha and beta chains were both sequenced, and the abundances of alpha and beta sequences in each sample were closely correlated with each other. As for the authors' bioinformatics: Decombinator V4 was used to annotate the V gene, J gene and CDR3 of the TCR sequences. TCRs were defined as expanded if a significant change between any two time points was detected under a Poisson model with p below 0.0001. TCR abundances were normalised to the total number of TCRs sequenced in each sample and reported as counts per million. TRAV1-2 paired with TRAJ12, TRAJ20 or TRAJ33 defined MAIT TCRs, while TRAV10 paired with TRAJ18 defined iNKT TCRs. A search of VDJdb, accessed on 1 November 2021, was run for TCRs annotated to CMV, EBV and SARS-CoV-2, with TCRs annotated for multiple antigens excluded. The public reads were run again by TCRdb, first through fastp at Q25 and then through MiXCR, and only productive beta chains were kept. Rows matching on CDR3 protein sequence are summarized as one entry with the most common DNA and genes. TCRdb, not the authors, supplied the V and J calls. Across this sample there are under 50,000 distinct CDR3 sequences, with less than 4.5% seen only once. 6% of the sample comes from the top ten.

On the study overall, not on this receptor specifically: VDJdb matching was skewed toward anti-spike CD8 responses and likely underestimated virus-specific expansions by missing private and CD4 specificities.

V and J are truncated by 6 bases and 5 bases respectively, leaving an intervening sequence of 7 bases. From cysteine to phenylalanine, the CDR3 is 11 amino acids long. Kept here is only the CDR3 DNA, which spans 33 bases and is read in frame from base 1. Sequences SGHAT (CDR1) and FQNNGV (CDR2) are obtained from the germline V gene. The receptor was derived from an adult who was a healthcare worker with PCR-confirmed SARS-CoV-2 infection or an uninfected control (not recorded which). Sequencing input: whole blood. The chain is assembled from TRBV11-2 and TRBJ1-1; TRBD1 is perhaps the D gene, given 6 matching bases. The base sequence is TGTGCCAGCAGGAGGGGGACTGAAGCTTTCTTT. It translates to CASRRGTEAFF.